One sample yielded the 14 T cell receptor beta chains listed below, sequenced in a study of T cell responses to AZD1222 COVID-19 vaccine. The protocol was immunoSEQ multiplex PCR, while the TCRdb copy is restricted to in-frame clones and leaves out a portion. The sample includes 100,000 to 150,000 clones, about 89% of them seen just once. The sample was peripheral blood, taken on day 0 of AZD1222 vaccination. These receptor sequences come from an adult in good health.

The V gene is TRBV29-1, the J gene TRBJ1-1, with 7 bases identical to TRBD1. The CDR3 is 16 residues long. CDR1 and CDR2 (germline): SQVTM, ANQGSEA. J gave up 4 bases and V 1 base, and 12 bases lay outside the gene matches. CDR3 loop: CSVEGSIGRDSTEAFF. In nucleotides, the CDR3 is TGCAGCGTTGAAGGAAGTATCGGCCGGGACAGCACTGAAGCTTTCTTT. The whole variable domain, remainder taken from reference TRBV29-1 and TRBJ1-1, is SAVISQKPSRDICQRGTSLTIQCQVDSQVTMMFWYRQQPGQSLTLIATANQGSEATYESGFVIDKFPISRPNLTFSTLTVSNMSPEDSSIYLCSVEGSIGRDSTEAFFGQGTRLTVV.

The gene calls are TRBV12-3 or TRBV12-4 and TRBJ2-1; weak D call: TRBD2 (6 bases). The CDR3 runs 13 residues. V was trimmed by 5 bases and J by 7 bases, leaving 12 bases between them. Here the CDR3 DNA reads TGTGCCAGCAGTCCCGGGACTTGGAATGAGCAGTTCTTC. This gives the protein CASSPGTWNEQFF.

The genes are TRBV7-9 and TRBJ1-1; D might be TRBD1 (6 bases). V was shortened by 5 bases and J by 4 bases, with 23 bases between the two germline ends. The CDR3 loop spans 17 amino acids. Per the germline V gene, CDR1 is SEHNR and CDR2 is FQNEAQ (reference sequence). CDR3 amino acids: CASSQKVWDTGGTEAFF. The CDR3 region has the DNA TGTGCCAGCAGCCAAAAAGTATGGGACACTGGGGGCACTGAAGCTTTCTTT.

The J gene is TRBJ1-2, the V gene TRBV2; D is possibly TRBD1 (5 bases). Per germline, CDR1 SNHLY and CDR2 FYNNEI. V was clipped by 5 bases and J by 0 bases, with 13 bases between them. The CDR3 runs 15 residues. CDR3 residues: CASSPGQGANYGYTF. CDR3 in DNA: TGTGCCAGCAGTCCTGGGCAGGGCGCTAACTATGGCTACACCTTC.

The V gene is TRBV5-4, the J gene TRBJ2-5, with unresolved D. The V end lost 1 base, the J end lost 2 bases, and 12 bases lay between the germline ends. In germline, CDR1 is SGHNT, CDR2 YYREEE (reference sequence). This CDR3 is built from 15 residues. This CDR3 is CASSLNGGVQETQYF. CDR3 sequence (DNA): TGTGCCAGCAGCTTGAACGGTGGAGTTCAAGAGACCCAGTACTTC.

V usage is TRBV7-3 and J usage is TRBJ1-3; 7 bases line up with TRBD1. The CDR3 loop spans 15 amino acids. Unmatched junction bases numbered 4, after V lost 2 bases and J lost 3 bases. Germline V lookup: CDR1 SGHTA, CDR2 FQGTGA. CDR3 in DNA: TGTGCCAGCAGCTTACTAGGGGGCTTTGGAAACACCATATATTTT. Translated, it gives CASSLLGGFGNTIYF.

The chain couples TRBV19 to TRBJ2-7; D possibly corresponds to TRBD1 (5 bases). The CDR3 length is 14 residues. Germline lookup yields CDR1 LNHDA and CDR2 SQIVND (reference sequence). Deletions cut 6 bases from V and 5 bases from J, with 17 bases between. The CDR3 bases are TGTGCCAGTAGCTCCCGGACACCTAAGGACGAGCAGTACTTC. It specifies CASSSRTPKDEQYF.

The rearrangement uses TRBV19 and TRBJ1-5; tentative D call: TRBD1 (5 bases). The V gene's germline CDR1 is LNHDA and CDR2 SQIVND (reference sequence). Deletions cut 4 bases from V and 5 bases from J, with 18 bases between. This CDR3 spans 16 amino acids. Here the CDR3 reads CASSTEAWQGYQPQHF. The CDR3 region has the DNA TGTGCCAGTAGTACGGAAGCTTGGCAGGGTTATCAGCCCCAGCATTTT.

This chain connects TRBV6-2 or TRBV6-3 to TRBJ2-2; TRBD2 matches 10 bases. V lost 4 bases, J lost 3 bases, and 8 bases stayed unmatched. The CDR3 runs to 17 residues. Germline CDR1 and CDR2: MNHEY and SVGEGT. CDR3: CASSFPRTSGHTGELFF. The DNA for the CDR3 is TGTGCCAGCAGTTTTCCCCGGACTAGCGGACACACCGGGGAGCTGTTTTTT.

This chain connects TRBV6-2 or TRBV6-3 to TRBJ1-6; perhaps TRBD1 as D (5 bases). V lost 2 bases, J lost 0 bases, and 17 bases lay in between. The CDR3 has 19 residues. Germline V gene sequence: CDR1 MNHEY, CDR2 SVGEGT. CDR3 sequence (DNA): TGTGCCAGCAGTTACGATTCGGGCAGGGCGAGCTCCTATAATTCACCCCTCCACTTT. The encoded protein is CASSYDSGRASSYNSPLHF.

The J gene is TRBJ2-5, the V gene TRBV6-1; 8 nucleotides line up with TRBD1. CDR3 size: 15 residues. V lost 1 base to trimming and J lost 5 bases; unmatched junction nucleotides: 6. CDR1 is MNHNS, CDR2 SASEGT, per germline. In DNA, the CDR3 is TGTGCCAGCAGTGAAGTCCAGGGGGCTTGGGAGACCCAGTACTTC. It encodes CASSEVQGAWETQYF.

Only one count was recorded for this clone. V usage is TRBV4-2 and J usage is TRBJ2-3, with 9 bases identical to TRBD1. This CDR3 has 14 amino acids. Germline values: CDR1 LGHNA, CDR2 YNFKEQ. Trimming cost V 10 bases and J 4 bases; bases outside gene matches: 9. Here the CDR3 reads CATRDTGGADTQYF. The CDR3 coding sequence is TGTGCCACTCGGGATACAGGGGGCGCAGATACGCAGTATTTT.

This clone was observed once. The chain joins TRBV19 to TRBJ1-3, with 7 bases lining up with TRBD1. The germline V gene has CDR1 LNHDA and CDR2 SQIVND (reference sequence). The CDR3 extends over 17 amino acids. J lost 0 bases, V lost 4 bases, and 9 bases had no gene match. The CDR3 here is CASSSQPQGNSGNTIYF. The CDR3 DNA reads TGTGCCAGTAGTAGCCAGCCACAGGGGAACTCTGGAAACACCATATATTTT. The full variable domain, with the rest looked up from reference TRBV19 and TRBJ1-3, is DGGITQSPKYLFRKEGQNVTLSCEQNLNHDAMYWYRQDPGQGLRLIYYSQIVNDFQKGDIAEGYSVSREKKESFPLTVTSAQKNPTAFYLCASSSQPQGNSGNTIYFGEGSWLTVV.

This chain joins TRBV5-1 and TRBJ2-1; D is possibly TRBD1 (6 bases). This CDR3 spans 16 amino acids. Germline-derived CDR1 and CDR2 are SGHRS and YFSETQ. The ends were cut back, 4 bases at V and 1 base at J, with 15 bases in the middle. The CDR3 coding sequence is TGCGCCAGCAGCATCTCCGGGACACCGTCCTACAATGAGCAGTTCTTC. Its translation is CASSISGTPSYNEQFF.